This record covers a single T cell receptor beta chain. Clones were sequenced by immunoSEQ multiplex PCR, and TCRdb holds only the in-frame ones, with some missing. The data show about 480,000 clones, 70% to 90% seen once. This sample is drawn from a study of blood T cell repertoires in COVID-19. Turning to the study itself: Both acute and convalescent COVID-19 samples were obtained from the United States, Italy and Spain. The cDNA or gDNA used as material had been derived from T cells, B-cell-depleted T cells, or PBMCs.

Seattle patients were enrolled during active infection and followed longitudinally. CDR3 length: 14 residues. The germline CDR1 and CDR2 sequences are ENHRY and SYGVKD. V lost 8 bases and J lost 5, with 17 bases in between. Sequencing used peripheral blood. The rearrangement joins TRBV10-3 to TRBJ2-3, with D possibly being TRBD2 (6 bases). The clonotype comes from a woman in her 50s with COVID-19, enrolled during active disease. The CDR3 sequence is CAIGREAIGDTQYF. The CDR3 DNA reads TGTGCCATCGGCAGGGAGGCGATCGGAGATACGCAGTATTTT.